This TCR beta chain comes out of a study of blood T cell repertoires in COVID-19. Turning to the study itself: From the United States, Italy and Spain came samples of acute and convalescent COVID-19. The cDNA or gDNA used as material had been derived from T cells, B-cell-depleted T cells, or PBMCs.

Germline loops: CDR1 ENHRY, CDR2 SYGVKD. This CDR3 comprises 13 residues. The ends were cut back, 3 bases at V and 10 bases at J, with 13 bases in the middle. Per the authors' pipeline: For nucleated cells, counts were estimated from reference gene primer amplification. Sequencing used immunoSEQ multiplex PCR; TCRdb keeps in-frame clones, though not all of them. V and J calls and clone size are given by that table; D and trimming were obtained from the DNA. The sample yields over 60,000 clones, 80% to 90% seen once. This receptor was obtained from a man aged 35-49 years with acute or convalescent COVID-19. The chain uses TRBV10-3 and TRBJ2-1; D might be TRBD1 (5 bases). The material sequenced was peripheral blood. CDR3 DNA sequence: TGTGCCATCAGTGAAATTGGGGCTGGGGAGCAGTTCTTC. This encodes CAISEIGAGEQFF.